These 12 T cell receptor beta chains came from one sample sequenced in a study of T-cell memory formation after mild COVID-19. TCRdb fed the 5' RACE reads into MiXCR, producing one record per CDR3 protein. Seen here are roughly 260,000 distinct CDR3 sequences, approximately 16% observed once, and the top ten hold 3% to 4.5%. The sequenced material came from PBMCs or a T cell subset sorted from them (not recorded which). The source of these receptors is a man younger than 30 who had mild COVID-19 (a few samples of this study predate the infection). Cell type and time point are not known.

This chain links TRBV4-3 with TRBJ2-7; 10 nucleotides agree with TRBD1. The CDR3 is made up of 15 amino acids. Germline values: CDR1 LGHNA, CDR2 YSLEER. V trimming: 4 bases; J trimming: 2 bases; junction bases outside the gene matches: 5. DNA of the CDR3: TGCGCCAGCAGCCCAACCGGGACAGGGGCCTACGAGCAGTACTTC. Its translation: CASSPTGTGAYEQYF.

This clonotype occurred a few times. One base away lies a much larger clone, so this may be a sequencing read error. The V gene is TRBV12-3 or TRBV12-4, the J gene TRBJ1-5; no firm D call. This CDR3 region has 11 residues. This CDR3 is CDSSLKGPQHF. The DNA for the CDR3 is TGTGACAGCAGTTTAAAAGGACCCCAGCATTTT.

This clonotype was seen a few times. This chain links TRBV10-3 with TRBJ1-1; the D is unclear. The CDR3 has 13 residues. Germline V CDR1 and CDR2: ENHRY, SYGVKD. The V gene lost 0 bases and the J gene lost 4 bases, with 6 bases spanning the gap. The CDR3 loop reads CAISESVGTEAFF. The CDR3, as DNA: TGTGCCATCAGTGAGTCAGTTGGCACTGAAGCTTTCTTT.

This clonotype has at least ten counts. The chain has TRBV7-2 and TRBJ1-2; D ambiguous. In germline, CDR1 is SGHTA, CDR2 FQGNSA. Trimming removed 6 bases at V and 6 bases at J, with 11 bases between. This CDR3 region has 12 residues. The CDR3 nucleotides read TGTGCCAGCAGTTCACAGCCTAATGGCTACACCTTC. Its translation: CASSSQPNGYTF.

The CDR3 DNA follows: TGTGCCAGCAGTTACGCGCGTACAGGGTGGGACACCGGGGAGCTGTTTTTT. Translation: CASSYARTGWDTGELFF. This chain links TRBV6-2 or TRBV6-3 with TRBJ2-2; D is possibly TRBD1 (6 bases). Germline CDR1 MNHEY, CDR2 SVGEGT. The CDR3 runs 17 residues. Deletions cut 2 bases from V and 3 bases from J, with 16 bases between.

The CDR3, as DNA: TGTGCCTGGGCTCGGCCTGATGAAAAACTGTTTTTT. This encodes CAWARPDEKLFF. The rearrangement joins TRBV30 to TRBJ1-4; no firm D call. V lost 5 bases and J lost 6, with 10 bases in between. The CDR3 consists of 12 residues. Per germline, CDR1 GTSNPN and CDR2 SVGIG (reference sequence). Supplemented by reference TRBV30 and TRBJ1-4, the full variable domain reads SQTIHQWPATLVQPVGSPLSLECTVEGTSNPNLYWYRQAAGRGLQLLFYSVGIGQISSEVPQNLSASRPQDRQFILSSKKLLLSDSGFYLCAWARPDEKLFFGSGTQLSVL.

This chain uses TRBV7-2 with TRBJ1-5; TRBD1 matches 8 bases. Germline V gene data show CDR1 as SGHTA and CDR2 as FQGNSA. The CDR3 consists of 14 residues. Trimming took 4 bases from V and 7 from J; bases not matched to a gene: 6. The CDR3 loop reads CASSSHRGEQPQHF. The CDR3 DNA sequence: TGTGCCAGCAGCTCTCACAGGGGGGAACAGCCCCAGCATTTT.

This rearrangement joins TRBV29-1 to TRBJ1-5; tentative D call: TRBD1 (5 bases). Germline V CDR1 and CDR2: SQVTM, ANQGSEA. The CDR3 has 13 residues. Trimming took off 7 bases at V and 5 bases at J, with 15 bases between the two ends. The CDR3 protein is CSAGDGRDQPQHF. CDR3 DNA: TGCAGCGCCGGGGACGGGCGGGATCAGCCCCAGCATTTT. Looking up the rest from reference TRBV29-1 and TRBJ1-5 gives the full variable domain: SAVISQKPSRDICQRGTSLTIQCQVDSQVTMMFWYRQQPGQSLTLIATANQGSEATYESGFVIDKFPISRPNLTFSTLTVSNMSPEDSSIYLCSAGDGRDQPQHFGDGTRLSIL.

At least ten counts were recorded for this clonotype. The rearrangement links TRBV6-5 to TRBJ2-2; 9 positions match TRBD1. The CDR3 consists of 15 residues. CDR1 is MNHEY and CDR2 is SVGAGI in the germline V gene. The junction had 2 bases not matched to a gene; V was cut back by 6 bases and J by 0 bases. CDR3 sequence: CASRRQGANTGELFF. In nucleotides, the CDR3 is TGTGCCAGCAGACGACAGGGGGCGAACACCGGGGAGCTGTTTTTT.

This clonotype has more than one count but fewer than ten. The chain combines TRBV18 with TRBJ2-7, with 11 bases identical to TRBD1. The V segment lost 3 bases and the J segment 4 bases; nucleotides outside the gene matches: 2. This CDR3 has 14 amino acids. Looked up from germline, CDR1 is KGHSH and CDR2 is LQKENI. The CDR3 DNA follows: TGTGCCAGCTCACCCGGGACAGGGGGTTACGAGCAGTACTTC. This encodes CASSPGTGGYEQYF.

This chain joins TRBV6-2 or TRBV6-3 and TRBJ2-1, with 8 bases that match TRBD1. The CDR3 spans 13 residues. Germline lookup yields CDR1 MNHEY and CDR2 SVGEGT. The junction had 6 bases not matched to a gene; V was cut back by 7 bases and J by 7 bases. The CDR3 region has the DNA TGTGCCAGCAACCGACAGGGGCTTAATGAGCAGTTCTTC. As protein: CASNRQGLNEQFF.

This sequence joins TRBV20-1 and TRBJ2-2, with 7 bases identical to TRBD1. CDR3 length: 16 amino acids. V shed 0 bases, J shed 1 base, and the junction held 5 bases outside the gene matches. From germline, CDR1 is DFQATT and CDR2 SNEGSKA (reference sequence). In nucleotides, the CDR3 is TGCAGTGCTAGAGATAATCGACAGGGGAACACCGGGGAGCTGTTTTTT. This translates into CSARDNRQGNTGELFF.